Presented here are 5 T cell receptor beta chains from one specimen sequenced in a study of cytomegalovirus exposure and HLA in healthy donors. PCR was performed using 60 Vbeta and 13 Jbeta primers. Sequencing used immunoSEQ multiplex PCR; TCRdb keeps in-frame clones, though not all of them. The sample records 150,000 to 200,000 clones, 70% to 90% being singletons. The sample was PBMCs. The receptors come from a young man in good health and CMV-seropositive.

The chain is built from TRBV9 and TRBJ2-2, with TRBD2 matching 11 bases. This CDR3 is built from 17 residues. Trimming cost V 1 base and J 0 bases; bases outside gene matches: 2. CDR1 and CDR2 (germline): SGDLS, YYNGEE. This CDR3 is CASSVLAGGPNTGELFF. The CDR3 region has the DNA TGTGCCAGCAGCGTACTAGCGGGGGGCCCGAACACCGGGGAGCTGTTTTTT. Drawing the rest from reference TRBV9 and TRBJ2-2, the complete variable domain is DSGVTQTPKHLITATGQRVTLRCSPRSGDLSVYWYQQSLDQGLQFLIQYYNGEERAKGNILERFSAQQFPDLHSELNLSSLELGDSALYFCASSVLAGGPNTGELFFGEGSRLTVL.

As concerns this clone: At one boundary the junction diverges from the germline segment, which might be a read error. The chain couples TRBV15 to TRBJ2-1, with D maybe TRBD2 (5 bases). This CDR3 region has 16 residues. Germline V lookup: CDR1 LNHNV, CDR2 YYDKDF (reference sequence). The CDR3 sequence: CATSNPGGSGINGQFF. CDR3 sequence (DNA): TGTGCCACCAGCAACCCCGGCGGGTCCGGCATCAATGGGCAGTTCTTC.

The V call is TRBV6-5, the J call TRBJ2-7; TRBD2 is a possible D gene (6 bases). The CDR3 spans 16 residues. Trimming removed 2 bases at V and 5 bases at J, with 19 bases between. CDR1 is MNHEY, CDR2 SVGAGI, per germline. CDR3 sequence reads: CASSYVGGALANEQYF. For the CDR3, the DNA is TGTGCCAGCAGTTACGTCGGCGGGGCCTTGGCGAACGAGCAGTACTTC.

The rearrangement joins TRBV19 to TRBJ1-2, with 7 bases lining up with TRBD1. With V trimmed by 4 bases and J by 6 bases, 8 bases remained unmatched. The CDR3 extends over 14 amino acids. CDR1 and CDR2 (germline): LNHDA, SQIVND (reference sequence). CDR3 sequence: CASSTRDSFHGYTF. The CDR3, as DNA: TGTGCCAGTAGTACACGGGACAGCTTTCATGGCTACACCTTC.

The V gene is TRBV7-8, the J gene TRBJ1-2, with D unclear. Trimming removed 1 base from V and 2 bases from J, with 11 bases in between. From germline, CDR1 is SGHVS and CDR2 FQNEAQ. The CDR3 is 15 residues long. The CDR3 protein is CASSLVQDPNYGYTF. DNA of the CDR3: TGTGCCAGCAGCTTAGTTCAGGATCCCAACTATGGCTACACCTTC.